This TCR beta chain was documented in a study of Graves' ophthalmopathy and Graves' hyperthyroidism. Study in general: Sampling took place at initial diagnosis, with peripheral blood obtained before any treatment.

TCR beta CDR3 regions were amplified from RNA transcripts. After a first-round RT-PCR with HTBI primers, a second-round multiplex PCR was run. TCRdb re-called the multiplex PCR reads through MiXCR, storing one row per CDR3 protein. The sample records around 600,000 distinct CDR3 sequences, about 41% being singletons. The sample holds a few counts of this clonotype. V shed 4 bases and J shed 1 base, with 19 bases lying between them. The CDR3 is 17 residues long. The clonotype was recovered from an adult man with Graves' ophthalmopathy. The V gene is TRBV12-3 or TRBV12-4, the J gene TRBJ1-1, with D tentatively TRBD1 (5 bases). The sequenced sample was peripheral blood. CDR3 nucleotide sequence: TGTGCCAGCAGTTCAAGGTATCGGGGCCGGGGGAACACTGAAGCTTTCTTT. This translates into CASSSRYRGRGNTEAFF.